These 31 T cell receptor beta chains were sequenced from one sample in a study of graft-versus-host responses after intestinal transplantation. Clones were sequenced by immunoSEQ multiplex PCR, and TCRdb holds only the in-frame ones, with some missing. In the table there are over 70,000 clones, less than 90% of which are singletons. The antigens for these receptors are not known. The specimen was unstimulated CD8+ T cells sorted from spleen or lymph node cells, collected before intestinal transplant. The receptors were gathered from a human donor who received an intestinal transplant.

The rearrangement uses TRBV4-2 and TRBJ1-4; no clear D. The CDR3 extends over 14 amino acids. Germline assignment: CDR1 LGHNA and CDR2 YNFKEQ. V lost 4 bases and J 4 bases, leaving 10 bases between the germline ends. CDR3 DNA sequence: TGTGCCAGCAGCCCAGCTATGGGTAATGAAAAACTGTTTTTT. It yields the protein CASSPAMGNEKLFF.

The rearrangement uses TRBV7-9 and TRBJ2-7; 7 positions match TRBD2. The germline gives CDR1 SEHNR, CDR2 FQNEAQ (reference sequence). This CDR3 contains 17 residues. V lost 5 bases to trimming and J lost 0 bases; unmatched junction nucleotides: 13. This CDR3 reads CASSPLPTSAPSYEQYF. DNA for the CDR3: TGTGCCAGCAGCCCCCTCCCAACTAGCGCCCCCTCCTACGAGCAGTACTTC. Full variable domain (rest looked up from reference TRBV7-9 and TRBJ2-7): DTGVSQNPRHKITKRGQNVTFRCDPISEHNRLYWYRQTLGQGPEFLTYFQNEAQLEKSRLLSDRFSAERPKGSFSTLEIQRTEQGDSAMYLCASSPLPTSAPSYEQYFGPGTRLTVT.

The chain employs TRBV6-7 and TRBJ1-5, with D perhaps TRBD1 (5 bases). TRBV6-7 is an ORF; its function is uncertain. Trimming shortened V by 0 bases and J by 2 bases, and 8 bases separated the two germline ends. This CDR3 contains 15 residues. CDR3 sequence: CASSYSRVGNQPQHF. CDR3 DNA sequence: TGTGCCAGCAGTTACTCCAGGGTGGGCAATCAGCCCCAGCATTTT.

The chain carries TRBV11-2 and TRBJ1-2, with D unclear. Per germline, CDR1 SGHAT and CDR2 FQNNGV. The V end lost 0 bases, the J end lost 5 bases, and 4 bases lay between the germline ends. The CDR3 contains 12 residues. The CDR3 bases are TGTGCCAGCAGCTTAGACCCATATGGCTACACCTTC. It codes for CASSLDPYGYTF.

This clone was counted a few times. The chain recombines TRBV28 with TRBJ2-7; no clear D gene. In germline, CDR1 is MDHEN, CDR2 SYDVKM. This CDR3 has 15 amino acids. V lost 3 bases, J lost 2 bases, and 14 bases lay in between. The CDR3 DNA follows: TGTGCCAGCAGTTTCGTGGGCAGGCCGACCTACGAGCAGTACTTC. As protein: CASSFVGRPTYEQYF.

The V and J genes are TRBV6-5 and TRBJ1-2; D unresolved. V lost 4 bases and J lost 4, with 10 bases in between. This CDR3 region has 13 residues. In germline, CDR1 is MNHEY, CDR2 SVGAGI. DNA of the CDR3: TGTGCCAGCAGTTCAGGTGTCGGCTATGGCTACACCTTC. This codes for CASSSGVGYGYTF.

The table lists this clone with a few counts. CDR3 sequence reads: CASRPTEAGANVLTF. The CDR3 coding sequence is TGTGCCAGCAGACCGACGGAGGCTGGGGCCAACGTCCTGACTTTC. This chain joins TRBV5-6 and TRBJ2-6; perhaps TRBD2 as D (5 bases). The CDR3 covers 15 residues. In germline, CDR1 is SGHDT, CDR2 YYEEEE. The germline V and J ends were trimmed by 5 bases and 2 bases, with 11 bases remaining between them.

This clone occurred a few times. The CDR3 is CASSPQGVTPYEQYF. The CDR3 nucleotides read TGCGCCAGCAGCCCACAGGGGGTCACACCCTACGAGCAGTACTTC. The chain combines TRBV4-1 with TRBJ2-7; 8 bases match TRBD1. Germline CDR1 MGHRA, CDR2 YSYEKL. This CDR3 comprises 15 residues. The V segment lost 4 bases and the J segment 2 bases; nucleotides outside the gene matches: 7.

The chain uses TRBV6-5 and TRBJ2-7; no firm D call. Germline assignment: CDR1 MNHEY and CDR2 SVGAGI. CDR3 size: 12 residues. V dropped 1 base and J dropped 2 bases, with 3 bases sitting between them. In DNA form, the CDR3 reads TGTGCCAGCAGTTACTTGACCTACGAGCAGTACTTC. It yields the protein CASSYLTYEQYF.

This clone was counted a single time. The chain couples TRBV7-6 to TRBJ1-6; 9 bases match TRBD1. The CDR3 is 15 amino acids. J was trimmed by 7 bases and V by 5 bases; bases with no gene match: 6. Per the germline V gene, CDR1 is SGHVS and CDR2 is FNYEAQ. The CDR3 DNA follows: TGTGCCAGCAGCCTTCGACAGGGGGTCAATTCACCCCTCCACTTT. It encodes CASSLRQGVNSPLHF.

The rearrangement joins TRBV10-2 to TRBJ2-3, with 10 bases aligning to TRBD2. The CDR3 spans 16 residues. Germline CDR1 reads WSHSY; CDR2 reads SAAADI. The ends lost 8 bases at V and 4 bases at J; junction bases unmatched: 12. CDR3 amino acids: CASHPWLAGVPDTQYF. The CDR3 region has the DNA TGCGCCAGCCACCCTTGGCTAGCGGGAGTACCAGATACGCAGTATTTT.

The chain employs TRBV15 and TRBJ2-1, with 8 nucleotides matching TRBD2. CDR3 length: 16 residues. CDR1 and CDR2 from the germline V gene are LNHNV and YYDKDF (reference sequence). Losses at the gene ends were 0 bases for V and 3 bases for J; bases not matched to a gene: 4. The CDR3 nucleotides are TGTGCCACCAGCAGAGACCCCAGCGGGAGCTACAATGAGCAGTTCTTC. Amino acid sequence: CATSRDPSGSYNEQFF.

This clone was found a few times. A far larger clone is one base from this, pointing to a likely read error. Here the CDR3 reads CACSGTGGYGYTF. CDR3 nucleotide sequence: TGTGCCTGCAGTGGGACAGGGGGCTATGGCTACACCTTC. The chain carries TRBV6-5 and TRBJ1-2, with 11 bases identical to TRBD1. CDR1 MNHEY and CDR2 SVGAGI come from the germline V gene. The CDR3 length is 13 residues.

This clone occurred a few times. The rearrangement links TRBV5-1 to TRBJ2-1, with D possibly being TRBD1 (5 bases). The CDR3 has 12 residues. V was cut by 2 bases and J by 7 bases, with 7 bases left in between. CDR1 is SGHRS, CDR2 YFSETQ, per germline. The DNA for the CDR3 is TGCGCCAGCAGCTTTGGGGCGAATGAGCAGTTCTTC. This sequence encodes CASSFGANEQFF.

The CDR3 loop is CASSQGTGGDYGYTF. The CDR3 nucleotides are TGCGCCAGCAGCCAAGGGACAGGGGGGGACTATGGCTACACCTTC. The genes are TRBV4-1 and TRBJ1-2; TRBD1 agrees at 10 bases. Germline assignment: CDR1 MGHRA and CDR2 YSYEKL. V was pared by 1 base and J by 3 bases, with 2 bases of the junction left unmatched. This CDR3 is built from 15 residues.

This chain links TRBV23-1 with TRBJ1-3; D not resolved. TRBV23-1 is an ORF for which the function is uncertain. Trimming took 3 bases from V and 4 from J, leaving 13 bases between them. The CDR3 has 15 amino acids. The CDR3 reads CASSHSTAHGNTIYF. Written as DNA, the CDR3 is TGCGCCAGCAGTCATTCGACGGCGCACGGAAACACCATATATTTT.

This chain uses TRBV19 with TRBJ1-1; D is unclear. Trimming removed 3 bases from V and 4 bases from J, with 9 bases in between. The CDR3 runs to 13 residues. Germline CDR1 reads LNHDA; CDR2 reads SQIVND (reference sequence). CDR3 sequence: CASSIQGFTEAFF. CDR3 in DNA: TGTGCCAGTAGTATCCAAGGTTTCACTGAAGCTTTCTTT.

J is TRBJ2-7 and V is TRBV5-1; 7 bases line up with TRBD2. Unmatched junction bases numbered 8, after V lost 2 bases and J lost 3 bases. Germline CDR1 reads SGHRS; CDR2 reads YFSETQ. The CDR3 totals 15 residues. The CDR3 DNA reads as TGCGCCAGCAGCTTCGAGGACGGGACTAACTACGAGCAGTACTTC. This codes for CASSFEDGTNYEQYF.

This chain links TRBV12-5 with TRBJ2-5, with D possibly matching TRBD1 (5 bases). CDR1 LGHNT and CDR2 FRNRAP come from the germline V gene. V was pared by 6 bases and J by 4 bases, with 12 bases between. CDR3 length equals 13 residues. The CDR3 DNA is TGTGCTAGTGGGGGTGGGCAGGGAGAGACCCAGTACTTC. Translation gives CASGGGQGETQYF.

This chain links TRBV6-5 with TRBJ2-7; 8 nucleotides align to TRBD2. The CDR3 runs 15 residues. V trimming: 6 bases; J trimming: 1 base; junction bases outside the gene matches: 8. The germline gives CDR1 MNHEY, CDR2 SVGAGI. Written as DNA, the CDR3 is TGTGCCAGCAGAACCACTAGCGGTATATCCTACGAGCAGTACTTC. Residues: CASRTTSGISYEQYF.

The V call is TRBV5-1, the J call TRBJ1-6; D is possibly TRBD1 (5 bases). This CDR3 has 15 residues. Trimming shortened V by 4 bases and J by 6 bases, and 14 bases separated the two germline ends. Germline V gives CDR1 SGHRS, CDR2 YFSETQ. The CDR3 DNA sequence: TGCGCCAGCAGCGGTACAGGTGGAACTAATTCACCCCTCCACTTT. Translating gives CASSGTGGTNSPLHF.

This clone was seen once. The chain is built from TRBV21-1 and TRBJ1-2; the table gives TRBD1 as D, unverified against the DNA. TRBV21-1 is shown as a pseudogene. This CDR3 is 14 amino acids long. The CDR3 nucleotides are TGTGCCAGCAGCAAAGGGGCAGGGGGCTATGGCTACACCTTC. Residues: CASSKGAGGYGYTF.

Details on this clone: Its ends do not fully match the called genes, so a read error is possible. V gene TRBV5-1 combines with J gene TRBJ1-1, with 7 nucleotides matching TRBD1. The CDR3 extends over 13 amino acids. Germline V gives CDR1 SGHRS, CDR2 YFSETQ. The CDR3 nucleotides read TGCGCCAGCAGCCCGACAGGGAACCCTGAAGCTTTCTTT. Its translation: CASSPTGNPEAFF.

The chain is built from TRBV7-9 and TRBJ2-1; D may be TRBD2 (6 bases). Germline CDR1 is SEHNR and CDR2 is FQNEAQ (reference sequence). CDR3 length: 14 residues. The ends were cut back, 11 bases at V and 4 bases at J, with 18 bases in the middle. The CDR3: CASRGWDPYNEQFF. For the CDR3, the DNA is TGTGCCTCTCGGGGGTGGGACCCTTACAATGAGCAGTTCTTC.

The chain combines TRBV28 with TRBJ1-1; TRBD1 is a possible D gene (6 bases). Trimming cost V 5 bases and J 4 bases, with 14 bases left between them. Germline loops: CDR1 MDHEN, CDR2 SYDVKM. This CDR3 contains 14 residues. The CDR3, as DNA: TGTGCCAGCAGTGACAACAGGGCTACCACTGAAGCTTTCTTT. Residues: CASSDNRATTEAFF.

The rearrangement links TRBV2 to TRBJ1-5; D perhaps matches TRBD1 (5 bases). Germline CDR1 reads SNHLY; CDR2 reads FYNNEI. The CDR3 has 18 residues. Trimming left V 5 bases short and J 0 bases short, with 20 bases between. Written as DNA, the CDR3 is TGTGCCAGCAGTCAACCGATAATTCCTGACAGTAGCAATCAGCCCCAGCATTTT. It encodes CASSQPIIPDSSNQPQHF.

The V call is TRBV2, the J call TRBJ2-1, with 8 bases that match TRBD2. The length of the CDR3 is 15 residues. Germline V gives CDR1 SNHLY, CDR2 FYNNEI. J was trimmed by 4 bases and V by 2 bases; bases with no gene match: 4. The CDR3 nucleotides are TGTGCCAGCAGTGAACTGGGCGGGGGGTACAATGAGCAGTTCTTC. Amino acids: CASSELGGGYNEQFF.

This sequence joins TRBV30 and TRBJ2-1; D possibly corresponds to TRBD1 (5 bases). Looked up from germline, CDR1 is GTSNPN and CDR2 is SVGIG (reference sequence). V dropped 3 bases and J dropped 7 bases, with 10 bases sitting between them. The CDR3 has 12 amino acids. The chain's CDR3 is CAWSLTENEQFF. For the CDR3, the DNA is TGTGCCTGGAGCCTGACAGAAAATGAGCAGTTCTTC.

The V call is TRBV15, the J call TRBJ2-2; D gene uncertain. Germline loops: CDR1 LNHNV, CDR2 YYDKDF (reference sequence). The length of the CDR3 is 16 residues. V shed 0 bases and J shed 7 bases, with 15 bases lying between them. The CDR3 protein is CATSRDPADPIGELFF. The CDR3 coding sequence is TGTGCCACCAGCAGAGATCCCGCGGACCCTATCGGGGAGCTGTTTTTT.

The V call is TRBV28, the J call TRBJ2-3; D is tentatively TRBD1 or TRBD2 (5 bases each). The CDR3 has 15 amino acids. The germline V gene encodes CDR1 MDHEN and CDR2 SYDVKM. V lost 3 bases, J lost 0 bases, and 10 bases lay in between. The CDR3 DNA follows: TGTGCCAGCAGTTTGACCGGGACGAGCACAGATACGCAGTATTTT. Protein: CASSLTGTSTDTQYF.

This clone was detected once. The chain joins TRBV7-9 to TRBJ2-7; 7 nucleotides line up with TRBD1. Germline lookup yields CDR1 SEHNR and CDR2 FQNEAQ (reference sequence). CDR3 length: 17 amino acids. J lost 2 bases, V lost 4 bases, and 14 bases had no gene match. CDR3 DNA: TGTGCCAGCAGCTCCCCCGTGGGCAGGGACAGACCCTACGAGCAGTACTTC. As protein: CASSSPVGRDRPYEQYF.